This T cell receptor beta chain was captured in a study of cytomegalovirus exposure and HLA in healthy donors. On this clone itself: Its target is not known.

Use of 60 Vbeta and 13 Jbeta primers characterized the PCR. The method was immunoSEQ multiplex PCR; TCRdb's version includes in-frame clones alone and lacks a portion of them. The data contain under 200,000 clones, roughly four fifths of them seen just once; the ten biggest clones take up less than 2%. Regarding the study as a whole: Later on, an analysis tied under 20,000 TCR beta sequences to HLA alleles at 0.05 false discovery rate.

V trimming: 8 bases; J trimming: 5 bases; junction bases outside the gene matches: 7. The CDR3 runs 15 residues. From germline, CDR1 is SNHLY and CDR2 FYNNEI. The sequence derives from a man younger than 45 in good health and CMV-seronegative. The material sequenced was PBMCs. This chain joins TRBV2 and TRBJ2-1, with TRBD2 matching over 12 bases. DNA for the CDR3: TGTGCCAGCGTCCGCGGACTAGCGGGACACAATGAGCAGTTCTTC. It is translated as CASVRGLAGHNEQFF.